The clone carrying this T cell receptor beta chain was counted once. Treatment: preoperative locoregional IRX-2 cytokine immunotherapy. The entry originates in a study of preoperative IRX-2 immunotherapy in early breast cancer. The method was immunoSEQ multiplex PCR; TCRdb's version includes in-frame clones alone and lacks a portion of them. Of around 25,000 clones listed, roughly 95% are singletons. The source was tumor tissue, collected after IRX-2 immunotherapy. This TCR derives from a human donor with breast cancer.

The CDR3 DNA reads as TGTGCCAGCTCTATTACAGGGGGCGGCGACGAGCAGTACTTC. Translation: CASSITGGGDEQYF. The V call is TRBV18, the J call TRBJ2-7; 9 nucleotides line up with TRBD1. The junction had 8 bases not matched to a gene; V was cut back by 6 bases and J by 5 bases. This CDR3 contains 14 residues. Germline V gives CDR1 KGHSH, CDR2 LQKENI.